This TCR beta chain derives from a study of OX40 agonist ivuxolimab in advanced cancers. General study results and limits: Researchers did not establish what antigens the expanded peripheral T cells target.

Regarding this clone: The antigen is undetermined. The CDR3 end shows no conserved phenylalanine or tryptophan, and so a read error is likely.

Germline-derived CDR1 and CDR2 are SGHNT and YYREEE (reference sequence). The CDR3 is made up of 15 amino acids. The V and J ends lost 3 bases and 2 bases, in that order; junction bases with no gene match: 7. Sequencing used immunoSEQ multiplex PCR; TCRdb keeps in-frame clones, though not all of them. This table has 80,000 to 95,000 clones, 91% appearing once. This material consisted of CD4+ or CD8+ T cells sorted from blood, taken in a trial of the OX40 agonist ivuxolimab. The TCR originated in an adult with an advanced solid tumor such as melanoma, head and neck, liver or kidney cancer. The rearrangement links TRBV5-4 to TRBJ2-7, with 8 bases aligning to TRBD1. The CDR3 coding sequence is TGTGCCAGCAGCTCCGCCGGGACAGGAACCTACGAGCAGTACCTC. Its protein product is CASSSAGTGTYEQYL.